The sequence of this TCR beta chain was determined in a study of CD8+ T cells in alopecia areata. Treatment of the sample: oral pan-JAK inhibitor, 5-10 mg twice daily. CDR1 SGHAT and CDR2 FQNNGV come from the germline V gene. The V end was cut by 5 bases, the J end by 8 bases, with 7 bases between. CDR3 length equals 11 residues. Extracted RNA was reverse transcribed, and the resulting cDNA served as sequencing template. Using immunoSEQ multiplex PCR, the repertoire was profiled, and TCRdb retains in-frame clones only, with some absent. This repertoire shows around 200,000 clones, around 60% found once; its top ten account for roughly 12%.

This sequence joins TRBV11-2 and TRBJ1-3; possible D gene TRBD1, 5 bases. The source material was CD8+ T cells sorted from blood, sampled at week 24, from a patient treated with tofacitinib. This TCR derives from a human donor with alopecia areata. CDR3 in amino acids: CASSLGDTIYF. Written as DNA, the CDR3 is TGTGCCAGCAGCCTAGGGGACACCATATATTTT.